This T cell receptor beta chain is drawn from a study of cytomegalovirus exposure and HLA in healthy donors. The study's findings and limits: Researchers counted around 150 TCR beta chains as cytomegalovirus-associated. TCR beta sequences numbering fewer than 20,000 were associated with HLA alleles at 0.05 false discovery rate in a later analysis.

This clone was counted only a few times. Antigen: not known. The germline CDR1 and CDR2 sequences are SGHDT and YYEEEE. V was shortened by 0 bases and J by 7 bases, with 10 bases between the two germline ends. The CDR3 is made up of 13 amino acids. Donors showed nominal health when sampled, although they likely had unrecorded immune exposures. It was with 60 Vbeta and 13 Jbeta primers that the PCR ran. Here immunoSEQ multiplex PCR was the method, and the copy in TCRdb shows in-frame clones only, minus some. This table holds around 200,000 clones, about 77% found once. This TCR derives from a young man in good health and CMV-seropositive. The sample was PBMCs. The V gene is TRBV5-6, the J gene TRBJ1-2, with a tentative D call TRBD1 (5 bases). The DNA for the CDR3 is TGTGCCAGCAGCTTGGGCCAGGGCCCTGGCTACACCTTC. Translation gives CASSLGQGPGYTF.